This T cell receptor (beta chain) was retrieved from a study of blood T cells in healthy people across ages. Study-wide findings and caveats: Diversity was estimated from one million T cells, and these estimates were considered underestimates. Fewer expanded clones and more diversity marked long-lived versus aged donors. The fall in TCR beta diversity per million T cells was roughly linear with age. Nothing was known about donor CMV status, and this possibly confounded expanded clonotype changes.

A note on this clonotype: Its cognate antigen is unknown.

The use of a sample-barcoded 5' primer and a J-beta primer mix characterized a second PCR of about 7 to 12 cycles. From the 5' RACE reads, TCRdb called clonotypes with MiXCR, one entry per CDR3 protein. Here the sample spans 720,000 or so distinct CDR3 sequences, less than 45% being singletons. V lost 6 bases to trimming and J lost 0 bases, with 19 bases between them. This CDR3 has 17 amino acids. The germline gives CDR1 SGHKS, CDR2 YYEKEE (reference sequence). The chain recombines TRBV5-5 with TRBJ2-4; D is perhaps TRBD1 or TRBD2 (5 bases each). The receptor was derived from a man older than 75 in good health. What was sequenced was blood. The chain's CDR3 is CASMARVGDLAKNIQYF. The CDR3 DNA is TGTGCCAGCATGGCCCGAGTGGGGGACCTAGCCAAAAACATTCAGTACTTC.